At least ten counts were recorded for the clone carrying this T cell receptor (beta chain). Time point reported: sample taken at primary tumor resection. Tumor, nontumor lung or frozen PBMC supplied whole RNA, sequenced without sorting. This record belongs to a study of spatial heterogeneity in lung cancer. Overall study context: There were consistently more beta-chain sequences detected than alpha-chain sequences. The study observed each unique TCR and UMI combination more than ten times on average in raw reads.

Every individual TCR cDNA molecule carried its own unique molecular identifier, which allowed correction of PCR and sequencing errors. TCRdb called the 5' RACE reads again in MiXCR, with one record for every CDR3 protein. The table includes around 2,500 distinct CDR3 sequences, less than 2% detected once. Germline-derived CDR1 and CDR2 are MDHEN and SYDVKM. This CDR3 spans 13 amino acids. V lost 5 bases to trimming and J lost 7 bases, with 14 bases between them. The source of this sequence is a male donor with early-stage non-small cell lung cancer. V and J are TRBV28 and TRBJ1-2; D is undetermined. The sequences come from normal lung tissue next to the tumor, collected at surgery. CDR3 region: CASSEMAWSGYTF. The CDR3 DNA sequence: TGTGCCAGCAGTGAAATGGCGTGGAGTGGCTACACCTTC.